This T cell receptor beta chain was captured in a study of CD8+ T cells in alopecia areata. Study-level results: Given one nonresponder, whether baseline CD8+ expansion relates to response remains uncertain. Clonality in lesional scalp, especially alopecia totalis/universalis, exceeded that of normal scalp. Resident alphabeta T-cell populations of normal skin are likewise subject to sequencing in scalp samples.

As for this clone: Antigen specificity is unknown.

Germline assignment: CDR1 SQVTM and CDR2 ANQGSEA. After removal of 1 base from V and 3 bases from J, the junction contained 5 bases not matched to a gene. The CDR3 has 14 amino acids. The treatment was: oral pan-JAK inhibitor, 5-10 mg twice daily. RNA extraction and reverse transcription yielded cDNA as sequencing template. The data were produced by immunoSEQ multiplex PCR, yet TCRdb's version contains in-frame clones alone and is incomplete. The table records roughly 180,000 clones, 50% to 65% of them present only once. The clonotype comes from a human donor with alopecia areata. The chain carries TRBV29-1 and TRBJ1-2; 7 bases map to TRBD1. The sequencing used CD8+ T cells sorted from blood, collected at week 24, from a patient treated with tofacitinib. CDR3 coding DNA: TGCAGCGTTGAAGTGAAAGGACAGGACTATGGCTACACCTTC. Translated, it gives CSVEVKGQDYGYTF.